This T cell receptor (beta chain) came from a study of T cell repertoires in cytomegalovirus infection. Study summary: CMV epitopes in the study were HLA-C-restricted (recently identified) and HLA-B-restricted (well studied). Broader study findings: Predominance within the ex vivo response was attributable to HLA-C-restricted CMV-specific TCR beta clonotypes.

This clonotype was recorded many times. The antigen remains undetermined. Deletions cut 6 bases from V and 4 bases from J, with 18 bases between. CDR3 size: 16 residues. TCRdb used MiXCR to reprocess the reads, holding one entry per CDR3 protein. This table has approximately 910,000 distinct CDR3 sequences, roughly 30% appearing once. Sample: cultured CD8+ T cells from PBMCs, taken from culture after CMV antigen stimulation. The chain is built from TRBV12-3 or TRBV12-4 and TRBJ2-2; possibly TRBD1 for D (7 bases). This clonotype was sampled from a human donor in good health (CMV status not recorded). Some clones in this sample may be carry-over from other donors' samples. CDR3 protein: CASSQTRQGGTGELFF. In DNA form, the CDR3 reads TGTGCCAGCAGCCAAACTCGCCAGGGGGGCACCGGGGAGCTGTTTTTT.